The entry below describes one TCR beta chain. Its antigen remains unidentified. The data belong to a study of OX40 agonist ivuxolimab in advanced cancers. Study background: Melanoma, hepatocellular carcinoma, head and neck or renal cell cancer occurred in dose-escalation patients. The mean age was 60 years, ranging from roughly 23 to 90, with about four fifths of participants male. Overall study findings and caveats: Patients with a partial response at 0.1-3.0 mg/kg had among the lowest clonal expansion.

People who had autoimmune disease history or systemic immunosuppression were excluded. Germline V CDR1 and CDR2: MNHNY, SVGAGI (reference sequence). The germline V and J ends were trimmed by 0 bases and 5 bases, with 10 bases remaining between them. The CDR3 covers 15 residues. Only in-frame clones appear in the TCRdb table, and some are missing; sequencing was by immunoSEQ multiplex PCR. The sample includes 76,000 or so clones, 85% seen only once; the top ten take approximately 0.57%. Material: CD4+ or CD8+ T cells sorted from blood, obtained in a trial of the OX40 agonist ivuxolimab. V is TRBV6-6 and J is TRBJ2-2; tentative D call: TRBD2 (5 bases). The receptor was derived from an adult with an advanced solid tumor such as melanoma, head and neck, liver or kidney cancer. As DNA, the CDR3 is TGTGCCAGCAGTTACTCTGGGAGAAGGACCGGGGAGCTGTTTTTT. This gives the protein CASSYSGRRTGELFF.